These 14 T cell receptor beta chains came from one sample sequenced in a study of blood T cell repertoires in COVID-19. The repertoire was sequenced with immunoSEQ multiplex PCR; TCRdb's copy has only in-frame clones and lacks some. Seen here are approximately 70,000 clones, 60% to 75% observed once, and the top ten hold roughly 36%. Sample: peripheral blood. These receptors originate from a woman between 70 and 85 years old with acute or convalescent COVID-19.

This clone occurred a few times. The chain carries TRBV28 and TRBJ1-1; D uncertain. CDR1 is MDHEN, CDR2 SYDVKM, per germline. Trimming took off 3 bases at V and 0 bases at J, with 5 bases between the two ends. The CDR3 length is 13 residues. CDR3 amino acids: CASSFVVNTEAFF. The CDR3 bases are TGTGCCAGCAGTTTCGTCGTGAACACTGAAGCTTTCTTT.

J is TRBJ2-4 and V is TRBV18, with TRBD1 identical over 9 bases. In germline, CDR1 is KGHSH, CDR2 LQKENI. This CDR3 is 17 amino acids long. With 6 bases clipped from V and 2 bases from J, the junction kept 11 bases outside the gene matches. CDR3 nucleotide sequence: TGTGCCAGCTCCCTAACCGGGACAGGGCATACCAAAAACATTCAGTACTTC. It encodes CASSLTGTGHTKNIQYF.

This clone was picked up one time. The chain couples TRBV7-2 to TRBJ2-1; TRBD2 aligns across 8 bases. The J segment lost 4 bases and the V segment lost 3 bases, leaving 8 bases of the junction unmatched. Germline loops: CDR1 SGHTA, CDR2 FQGNSA. This CDR3 is 16 amino acids long. CDR3 amino acids: CASSLAVGTRYNEQFF. The CDR3 bases are TGTGCCAGCAGCTTGGCCGTCGGGACTAGGTACAATGAGCAGTTCTTC. The full variable domain, rest sourced from reference TRBV7-2 and TRBJ2-1, is GAGVSQSPSNKVTEKGKDVELRCDPISGHTALYWYRQSLGQGLEFLIYFQGNSAPDKSGLPSDRFSAERTGGSVSTLTIQRTQQEDSAVYLCASSLAVGTRYNEQFFGPGTRLTVL.

The J gene is TRBJ2-7, the V gene TRBV27; possible D gene TRBD2, 7 bases. Germline CDR1 reads MNHEY; CDR2 reads SMNVEV (reference sequence). The CDR3 is made up of 15 amino acids. CDR3 in amino acids: CLTRGGLEPSYEQYF. CDR3 sequence (DNA): TGTCTTACAAGGGGGGGCTTAGAACCCTCCTACGAGCAGTACTTC.

This clone has more than one count but fewer than ten. V and J are TRBV2 and TRBJ1-1; no firm D call. This CDR3 comprises 12 residues. Germline V lookup: CDR1 SNHLY, CDR2 FYNNEI. Deletions cut 8 bases from V and 3 bases from J, with 10 bases between. CDR3 loop: CASEAQDTEAFF. The CDR3 DNA reads as TGTGCCAGCGAGGCCCAAGACACTGAAGCTTTCTTT.

The V gene is TRBV4-2, the J gene TRBJ2-3, with D possibly matching TRBD1 (7 bases). CDR3 length: 16 residues. The germline CDR1 and CDR2 sequences are LGHNA and YNFKEQ. V shed 0 bases and J shed 5 bases, with 15 bases lying between them. CDR3 in amino acids: CASSQEGGQWVDTQYF. In nucleotides, the CDR3 is TGTGCCAGCAGCCAAGAGGGGGGACAGTGGGTAGATACGCAGTATTTT.

This clone was seen once. The genes are TRBV10-3 and TRBJ1-3; tentative D call: TRBD1 (5 bases). V lost 0 bases to trimming and J lost 0 bases, with 18 bases between them. Germline loops: CDR1 ENHRY, CDR2 SYGVKD. This CDR3 spans 19 amino acids. CDR3 coding DNA: TGTGCCATCAGTGAGTCGGTTACGGGACTCCGGACCTCTGGAAACACCATATATTTT. Protein product: CAISESVTGLRTSGNTIYF.

CDR3 protein: CASSPRTGDTEAFF. CDR3 nucleotides: TGTGCCAGCTCACCTCGGACAGGGGACACTGAAGCTTTCTTT. This chain links TRBV18 with TRBJ1-1; 9 bases line up with TRBD1. The V gene's germline CDR1 is KGHSH and CDR2 LQKENI. There are 14 residues in the CDR3. The V segment lost 3 bases and the J segment 3 bases; nucleotides outside the gene matches: 2. The variable domain in full, with the rest retrieved from reference TRBV18 and TRBJ1-1, is NAGVMQNPRHLVRRRGQEARLRCSPMKGHSHVYWYRQLPEEGLKFMVYLQKENIIDESGMPKERFSAEFPKEGPSILRIQQVVRGDSAAYFCASSPRTGDTEAFFGQGTRLTVV.

This chain joins TRBV11-2 and TRBJ2-1; 12 bases align to TRBD2. The CDR3 runs to 16 residues. CDR1 and CDR2 (germline): SGHAT, FQNNGV. V lost 3 bases to trimming and J lost 3 bases; unmatched junction nucleotides: 3. The CDR3 spells CASSLELAGGYNEQFF. The CDR3 nucleotides are TGTGCCAGCAGCTTGGAACTAGCGGGGGGCTACAATGAGCAGTTCTTC.

The chain uses TRBV28 and TRBJ1-5; no clear D gene. The CDR3 has 15 residues. Looked up from germline, CDR1 is MDHEN and CDR2 is SYDVKM. V lost 5 bases and J lost 3, with 14 bases in between. In DNA form, the CDR3 reads TGTGCCAGCAGTACCCCGGGGTCTCCCAATCAGCCCCAGCATTTT. It translates to CASSTPGSPNQPQHF.

This clone was counted a single time. CDR3 loop: CASSTHRGPTNYGYTF. Written as DNA, the CDR3 is TGTGCCAGCAGTACCCACAGGGGGCCTACTAACTATGGCTACACCTTC. The chain links TRBV27 to TRBJ1-2, with 9 bases that match TRBD1. The germline gives CDR1 MNHEY, CDR2 SMNVEV (reference sequence). CDR3 length equals 16 residues. The V and J ends lost 5 bases and 0 bases, in that order; junction bases with no gene match: 7.

There are a few counts of this clone. The V and J genes are TRBV5-1 and TRBJ2-2; the match to TRBD2 covers 14 bases. With V trimmed by 4 bases and J by 6 bases, 5 bases remained unmatched. The CDR3 has 16 residues. Germline CDR1 is SGHRS and CDR2 is YFSETQ. CDR3: CASSEGLAGAAGELFF. CDR3 DNA: TGCGCCAGCAGCGAGGGACTAGCGGGAGCAGCCGGGGAGCTGTTTTTT.

J is TRBJ2-1 and V is TRBV29-1; possible D gene TRBD2, 7 bases. V lost 6 bases and J 5 bases, leaving 20 bases between the germline ends. The V gene's germline CDR1 is SQVTM and CDR2 ANQGSEA. The CDR3 runs 15 residues. For the CDR3, the DNA is TGCAGCGTAGGGGGAGGGCTAGGACGGGACAATGAGCAGTTCTTC. Its protein is CSVGGGLGRDNEQFF.

This clone has a single count. The chain recombines TRBV5-5 with TRBJ2-5, with a weak D call TRBD1 (5 bases). V lost 0 bases to trimming and J lost 2 bases, with 5 bases between them. The CDR3 totals 13 residues. The germline V gene encodes CDR1 SGHKS and CDR2 YYEKEE (reference sequence). This CDR3 is CASSLEGQETQYF. Here the CDR3 DNA reads TGTGCCAGCAGCTTGGAGGGGCAAGAGACCCAGTACTTC.